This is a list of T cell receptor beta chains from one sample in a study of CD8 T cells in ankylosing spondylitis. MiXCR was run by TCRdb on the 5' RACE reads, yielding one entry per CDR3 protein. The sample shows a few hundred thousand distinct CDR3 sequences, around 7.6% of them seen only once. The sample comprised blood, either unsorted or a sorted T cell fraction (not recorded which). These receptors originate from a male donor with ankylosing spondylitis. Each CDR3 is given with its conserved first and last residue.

CDR3aa: CSGARDRHGYTF
j_gene: TRBJ1-2
v_gene: TRBV20-1

CDR3aa: CASSETSGNHIQYF
j_gene: TRBJ2-4
v_gene: TRBV3-1

CDR3aa: CYPLGLRSRGRARNEQFF
j_gene: TRBJ2-1
v_gene: TRBV29-1

CDR3aa: CASSPIAGDYNEQFF
j_gene: TRBJ2-1
v_gene: TRBV5-1

CDR3aa: CSVGTRNYGYTF
j_gene: TRBJ1-2
v_gene: TRBV29-1

CDR3aa: CASSPTRGRSETQYF
j_gene: TRBJ2-5
v_gene: TRBV18

CDR3aa: CASSVGLSGRAANTGELFF
j_gene: TRBJ2-2
v_gene: TRBV9

CDR3aa: CASSSIAGQETQYF
j_gene: TRBJ2-5
v_gene: TRBV5-1

CDR3aa: CASSQQLAGSSYNEQFF
j_gene: TRBJ2-1
v_gene: TRBV27

CDR3aa: CASSRDRGPQETQYF
j_gene: TRBJ2-5
v_gene: TRBV7-2

CDR3aa: CASSSGTSGSYNEQFF
j_gene: TRBJ2-1
v_gene: TRBV14

CDR3aa: CATYRPGQDNTGELFF
j_gene: TRBJ2-2
v_gene: TRBV27

CDR3aa: CASSSQAGMNTEAFF
j_gene: TRBJ1-1
v_gene: TRBV13

CDR3aa: CASSPNNLETQYF
j_gene: TRBJ2-5
v_gene: TRBV5-1

CDR3aa: CASSLQPADRANSPLHF
j_gene: TRBJ1-6
v_gene: TRBV7-2

CDR3aa: CSAPGQIQETQYF
j_gene: TRBJ2-5
v_gene: TRBV20-1

CDR3aa: CASRGLAGVSHEQYF
j_gene: TRBJ2-7
v_gene: TRBV2

CDR3aa: CASSPRDSNYEQYF
j_gene: TRBJ2-7
v_gene: TRBV9

CDR3aa: CASSGGEMQVYEQYF
j_gene: TRBJ2-7
v_gene: TRBV6-1

CDR3aa: CAISGDSKNIQYF
j_gene: TRBJ2-4
v_gene: TRBV10-3

CDR3aa: CASSPGEIAYEQYF
j_gene: TRBJ2-7
v_gene: TRBV3-1

CDR3aa: CASSFGLAPNNEQFF
j_gene: TRBJ2-1
v_gene: TRBV5-1

CDR3aa: CSARGNSNQPQHF
j_gene: TRBJ1-5
v_gene: TRBV20-1

CDR3aa: CASSQDKGETSADTQYF
j_gene: TRBJ2-3
v_gene: TRBV3-1

CDR3aa: CSVIRTGTTQYF
j_gene: TRBJ2-5
v_gene: TRBV29-1

CDR3aa: CASRLTSGRYNNEQFF
j_gene: TRBJ2-1
v_gene: TRBV4-1

CDR3aa: CASSRVQGEAFF
j_gene: TRBJ1-1
v_gene: TRBV7-9

CDR3aa: CASSPPGGARNTIYF
j_gene: TRBJ1-3
v_gene: TRBV11-2

CDR3aa: CASREGGYNEQFF
j_gene: TRBJ2-1
v_gene: TRBV30

CDR3aa: CASSPFHGGRIEAFF
j_gene: TRBJ1-1
v_gene: TRBV14

CDR3aa: CASRIVGTANEKLFF
j_gene: TRBJ1-4
v_gene: TRBV6-1

CDR3aa: CASSHSGTALTGELFF
j_gene: TRBJ2-2
v_gene: TRBV4-1

CDR3aa: CASSPGTGETQYF
j_gene: TRBJ2-5
v_gene: TRBV18